The entry below describes one T cell receptor beta chain. This clone's antigen is unknown. Base qualities were left out, and no much larger clone turns up one base away. This sample is part of a study of shared clonotypes between healthy human individuals (dated by TCRdb to the early 2020s). Turning to the overall study: A couple of women and a few men aged 18 to 49 years were included in the cohort. Between about 0.94 and 10 billion PBMCs per donor were obtained by leukapheresis. Different laboratories and diverse techniques were used to prepare libraries and sequence TCR repertoires, to increase sequencing depth and limit assay-specific biases. To estimate repertoire size and how much clonotype sharing occurs between individuals, the study deeply sequenced the blood TCR repertoires of five healthy adults.

Using the deep immunoSEQ assay, TCR CDR3 regions were amplified from genomic DNA by multiplex PCR. Extracted genomic DNA from each cell subset was distributed evenly across all wells of several immunoSEQ 96-well plates, and each plate was treated as a replicate. For unsorted PBMC, each replicate PCR was loaded with about 280 ng genomic DNA, equivalent to about 30,000 T cell genomes. Ten immunoSEQ deep assay plates were used to sequence the unsorted PBMC genomic DNA. The purified libraries were quantified using a Qubit 3.0 fluorometer, sized with a Bioanalyzer 2100, and then quantified again using the KAPA Library Quantification kit. A separate single-read 150-cycle Illumina NextSeq 550 flow cell was used to sequence each immunoSEQ 96-well plate. The authors' analysis ran thus. Because the immunoSEQ output included only junctional sequences and no quality scores, the filtering could not be the same as the filtering used for full-length reads. To assign V/J genes and CDR3, sequences were annotated using PyIR, a Python wrapper for IgBLAST v1.9, with IMGT germline references. Reads with weak V/J assignments (E-value above 1e-6), missing CDR3, stop codons, out-of-frame junctions, or ambiguous translated residues were removed. V3J clonotypes were defined by identical inferred V gene, J gene, and CDR3 amino acid sequence. To compute the percentage overlap between repertoires, the number of shared unique clonotypes was divided by the size of the smaller repertoire. Three approaches were used to assess repertoire richness: RTK rarefaction, the Chao1 estimator, and Recon v2.1 estimates of unobserved clonotypes. TCRdb re-hosts the immuneACCESS table, in-frame sequences only. Its copies lack some clones; in the studies checked, an unresolved V gene accounts for under half of them, and the cause for the rest is not known. Clonal size and the V and J genes are those of that table, whereas D and trimming came from the DNA. The table for this sample lists under 600,000 clones; roughly 79% of them were counted only once. The ten largest clones capture 12% of the sample.

CDR1 MNHNS and CDR2 SASEGT were looked up in the germline V gene. Reading from cysteine to phenylalanine, the CDR3 counts 14 amino acids. Only the CDR3 region is kept as DNA, spanning 42 bases read in frame from base 1. V is reduced by 1 base and J by 4 bases, leaving a spacing of 10 bases between them. The donors were healthy, HIV-negative adults with no recently reported acute infections or vaccinations. Only Caucasian adults living in Nashville, Tennessee, USA were represented among the donors. In the unsorted samples, 85 million to 100 million PBMCs were counted, and genomic DNA was extracted using the QIAamp DNA Blood Mini kit. Blood was obtained by leukapheresis, after which PBMCs were separated by Ficoll-Histopaque density gradient centrifugation and cryopreserved in liquid nitrogen vapor phase. The paper as a whole reports these results and caveats: Pairwise subsampling led to the expectation that sequencing depth would affect the degree of clonotype sharing among donors. Sampling was restricted to blood, and TCR repertoires in tissue are likely to differ from TCR repertoires in blood. Because the study included a small number of donors, the genetic and exposure-history diversity represented was limited.

Here the chain combines TRBV6-1 and TRBJ1-2; the best D guess is TRBD1, with 5 bases matching. This clonotype originated in a middle-aged woman in good health. Some clones in this sample may be carry-over from other donors' samples. Sequenced: PBMCs. Read as DNA, the sequence is TGTGCCAGCAGTGAAGAGGGCAGGGTCTATGGCTACACCTTC. This sequence encodes CASSEEGRVYGYTF.